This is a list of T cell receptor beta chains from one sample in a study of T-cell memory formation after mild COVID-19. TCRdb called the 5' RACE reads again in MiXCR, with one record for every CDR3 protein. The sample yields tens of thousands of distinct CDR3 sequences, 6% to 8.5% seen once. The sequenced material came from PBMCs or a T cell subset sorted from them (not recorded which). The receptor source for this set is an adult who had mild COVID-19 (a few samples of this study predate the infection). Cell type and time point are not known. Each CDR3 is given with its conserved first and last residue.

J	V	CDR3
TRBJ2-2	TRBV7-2	CASSPGTLSGNTGELFF
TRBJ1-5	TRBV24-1	CATSGAGVSNQPQHF
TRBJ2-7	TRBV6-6	CASSSPGGSYEQYF
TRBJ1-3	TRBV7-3	CASSPRRGDTIYF
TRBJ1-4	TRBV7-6	CASSAGTGENEKLFF
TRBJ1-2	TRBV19	CASSILGAGYGYTF
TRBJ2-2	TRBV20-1	CSALNGAARTGELFF
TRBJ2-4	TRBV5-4	CASSSGQAALAKNIQYF
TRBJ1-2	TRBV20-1	CSARSRPMGYTF
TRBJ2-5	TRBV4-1	CASSSTGTPETQYF
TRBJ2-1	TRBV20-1	CSAARDRGLIQFF
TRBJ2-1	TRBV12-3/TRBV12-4	CASSGQGKFF
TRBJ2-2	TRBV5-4	CATGAGELFF
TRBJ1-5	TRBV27	CASSPGTGPNQPQHF
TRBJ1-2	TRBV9	CASSLIPGPSYGYTF
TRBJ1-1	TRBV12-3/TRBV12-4	CASKPTGAMNTEAFF
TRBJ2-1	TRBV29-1	CSVEVLTASSYNEQFF
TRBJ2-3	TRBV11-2	CASSFRRLAGTDTQYF
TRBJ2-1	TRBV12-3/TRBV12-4	CASSWPSGVSYNEQFF
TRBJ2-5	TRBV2	CASPQKGREETQYF
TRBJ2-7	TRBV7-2	CASSSWDYEQYF
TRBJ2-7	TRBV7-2	CASRFATGTSSEQYF
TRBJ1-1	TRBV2	CASRQMNTEAFF
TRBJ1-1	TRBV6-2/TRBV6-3	CASSYAFMNTEAFF
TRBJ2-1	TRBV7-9	CASSGLRGLRNNEQFF
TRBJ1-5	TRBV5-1	CASSLGGGINQPQHF
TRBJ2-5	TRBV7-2	CASSRGLVRGGETQYF
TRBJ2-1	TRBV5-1	CASSLGGSNEQFF
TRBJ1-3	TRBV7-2	CASSLEPRTRWDTIYF
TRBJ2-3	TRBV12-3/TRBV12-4	CARSTTGTSNTDTQYF
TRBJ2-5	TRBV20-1	CSARDLRGGNTYQETQYF
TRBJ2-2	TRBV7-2	CASSLQPQGNGELFF
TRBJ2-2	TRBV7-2	CASSSLAGWDTGELFF
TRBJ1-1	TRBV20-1	CSARLRAGGFAATEAFF
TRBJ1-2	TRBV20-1	CSARGYRQGNYGYTF
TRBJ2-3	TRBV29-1	CSVAAGTGVTDTQYF
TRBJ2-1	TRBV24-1	CATSDLVLAGDQQFF
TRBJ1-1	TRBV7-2	CASSSQLSRGGTEAFF
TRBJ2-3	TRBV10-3	CATQPGGDTQYF
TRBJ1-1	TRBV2	CASSEVLMNTEAFF
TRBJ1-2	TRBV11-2	CASSFLTRTQSHGYTF
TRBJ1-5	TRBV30	CAWSVPTGGQPQHF
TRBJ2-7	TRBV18	CASSPPGTRTGEQYF
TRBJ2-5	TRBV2	CASSDRAAQETQYF
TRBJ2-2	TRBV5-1	CASSVYRLEETGELFF
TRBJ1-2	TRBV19	CASRGTAGYTF
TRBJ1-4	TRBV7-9	CASSLSGSDNEKLFF
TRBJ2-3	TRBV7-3	CASSNNPAGAPDTQYF
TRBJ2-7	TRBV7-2	CASSPDSGGSYEQYF
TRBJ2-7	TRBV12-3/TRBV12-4	CASSLYSTGAYEQYF
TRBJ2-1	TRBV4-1	CASSQDKQPNLDKQFF
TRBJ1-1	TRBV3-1	CASGDPGTMNTEAFF
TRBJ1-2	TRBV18	CASSPRGQPNPYGYTF